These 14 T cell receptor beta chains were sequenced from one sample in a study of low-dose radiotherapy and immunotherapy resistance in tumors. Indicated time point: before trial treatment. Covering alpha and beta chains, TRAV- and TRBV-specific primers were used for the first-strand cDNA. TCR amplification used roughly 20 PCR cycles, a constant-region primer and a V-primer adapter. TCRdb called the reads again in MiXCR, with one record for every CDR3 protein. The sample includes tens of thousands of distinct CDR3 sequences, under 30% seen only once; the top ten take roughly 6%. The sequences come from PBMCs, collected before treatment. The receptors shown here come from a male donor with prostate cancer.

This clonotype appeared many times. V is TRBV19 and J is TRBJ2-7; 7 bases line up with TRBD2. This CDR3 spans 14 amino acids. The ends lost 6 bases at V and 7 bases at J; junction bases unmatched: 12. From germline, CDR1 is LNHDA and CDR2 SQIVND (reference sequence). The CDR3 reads CASRPAGALGEQYF. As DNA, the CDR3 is TGTGCCAGTAGGCCCGCGGGAGCACTAGGAGAGCAGTACTTC.

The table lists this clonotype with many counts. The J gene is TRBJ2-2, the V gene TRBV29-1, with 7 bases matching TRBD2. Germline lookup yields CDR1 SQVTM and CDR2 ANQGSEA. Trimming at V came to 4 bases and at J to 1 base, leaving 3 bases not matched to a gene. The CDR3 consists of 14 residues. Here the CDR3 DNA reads TGCAGCGTTGGTAGCGGGTGGAACACCGGGGAGCTGTTTTTT. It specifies CSVGSGWNTGELFF.

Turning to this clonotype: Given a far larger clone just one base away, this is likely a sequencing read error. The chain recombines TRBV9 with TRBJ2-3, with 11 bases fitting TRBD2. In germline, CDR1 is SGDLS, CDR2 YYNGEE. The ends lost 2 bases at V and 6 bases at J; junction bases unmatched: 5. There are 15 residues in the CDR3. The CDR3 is CASSVTSGRGDTQYF. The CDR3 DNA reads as TGTGCCAGCAGCGTTACTAGCGGGAGAGGGGATACGCAGTATTTT.

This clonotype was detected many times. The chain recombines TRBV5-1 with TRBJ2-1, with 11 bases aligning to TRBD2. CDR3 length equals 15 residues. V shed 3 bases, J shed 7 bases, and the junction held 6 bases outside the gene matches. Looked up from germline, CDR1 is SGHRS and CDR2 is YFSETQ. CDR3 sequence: CASSSGLAGGNEQFF. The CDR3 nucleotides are TGCGCCAGCAGCTCAGGGTTAGCGGGAGGGAATGAGCAGTTCTTC.

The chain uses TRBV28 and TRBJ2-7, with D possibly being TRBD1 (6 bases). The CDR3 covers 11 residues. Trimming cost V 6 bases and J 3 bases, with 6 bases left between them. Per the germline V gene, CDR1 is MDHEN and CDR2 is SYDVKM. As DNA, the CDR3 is TGTGCCAGCAGCAGGGGCTACGAGCAGTACTTC. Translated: CASSRGYEQYF.

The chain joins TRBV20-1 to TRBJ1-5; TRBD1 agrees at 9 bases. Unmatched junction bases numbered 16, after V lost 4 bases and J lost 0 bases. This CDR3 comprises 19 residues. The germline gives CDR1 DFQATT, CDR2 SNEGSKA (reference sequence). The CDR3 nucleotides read TGCAGTGCTACTAAGCTCCTTAGGACAGGGGTCTATAGCAATCAGCCCCAGCATTTT. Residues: CSATKLLRTGVYSNQPQHF.

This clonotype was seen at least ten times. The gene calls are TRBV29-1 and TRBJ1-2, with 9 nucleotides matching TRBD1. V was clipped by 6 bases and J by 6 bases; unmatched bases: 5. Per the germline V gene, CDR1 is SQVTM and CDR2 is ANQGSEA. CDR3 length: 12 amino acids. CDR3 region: CSVTGGLNGYTF. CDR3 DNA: TGCAGCGTGACAGGGGGATTGAATGGCTACACCTTC.

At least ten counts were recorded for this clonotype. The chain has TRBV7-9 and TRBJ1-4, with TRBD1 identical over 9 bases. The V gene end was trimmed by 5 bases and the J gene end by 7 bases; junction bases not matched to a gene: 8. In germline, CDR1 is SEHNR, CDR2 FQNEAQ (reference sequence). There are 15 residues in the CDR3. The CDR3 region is CASSPTGTGIEKLFF. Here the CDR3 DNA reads TGTGCCAGCAGCCCCACCGGGACAGGGATTGAAAAACTGTTTTTT. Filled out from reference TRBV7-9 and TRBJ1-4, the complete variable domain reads DTGVSQNPRHKITKRGQNVTFRCDPISEHNRLYWYRQTLGQGPEFLTYFQNEAQLEKSRLLSDRFSAERPKGSFSTLEIQRTEQGDSAMYLCASSPTGTGIEKLFFGSGTQLSVL.

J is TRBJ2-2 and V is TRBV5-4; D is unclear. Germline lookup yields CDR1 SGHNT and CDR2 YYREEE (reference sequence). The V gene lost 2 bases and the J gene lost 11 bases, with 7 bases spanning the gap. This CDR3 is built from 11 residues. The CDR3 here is CASSFGSELFF. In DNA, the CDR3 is TGTGCCAGCAGCTTCGGTTCCGAGCTGTTTTTT.

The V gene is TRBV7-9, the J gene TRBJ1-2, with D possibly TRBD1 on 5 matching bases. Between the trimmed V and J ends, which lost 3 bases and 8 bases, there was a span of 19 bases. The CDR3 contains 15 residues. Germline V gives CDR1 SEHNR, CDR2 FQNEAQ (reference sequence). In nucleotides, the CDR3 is TGTGCCAGCAGCTTGGACGTGGGGGGTCGTGCGGGCTACACCTTC. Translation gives CASSLDVGGRAGYTF.

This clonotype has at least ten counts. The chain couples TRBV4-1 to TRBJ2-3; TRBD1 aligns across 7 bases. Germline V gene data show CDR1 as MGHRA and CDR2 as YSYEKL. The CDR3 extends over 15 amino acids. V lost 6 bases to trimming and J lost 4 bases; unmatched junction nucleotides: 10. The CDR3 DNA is TGCGCCAGCAGTTACCGACAGGGTAGCGCAGATACGCAGTATTTT. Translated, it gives CASSYRQGSADTQYF.

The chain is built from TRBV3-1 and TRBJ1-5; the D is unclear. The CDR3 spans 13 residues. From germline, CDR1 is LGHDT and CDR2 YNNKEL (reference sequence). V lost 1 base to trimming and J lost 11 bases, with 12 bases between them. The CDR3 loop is CASSQARARTQHF. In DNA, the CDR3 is TGTGCCAGCAGCCAAGCACGGGCGAGGACCCAGCATTTT.

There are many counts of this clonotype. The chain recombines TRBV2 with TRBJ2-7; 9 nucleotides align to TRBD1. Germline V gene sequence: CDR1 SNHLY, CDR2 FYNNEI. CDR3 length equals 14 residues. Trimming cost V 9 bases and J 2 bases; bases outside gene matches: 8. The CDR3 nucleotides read TGTGCCAGTGGGACAGGGAAATTGACCTACGAGCAGTACTTC. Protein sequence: CASGTGKLTYEQYF.

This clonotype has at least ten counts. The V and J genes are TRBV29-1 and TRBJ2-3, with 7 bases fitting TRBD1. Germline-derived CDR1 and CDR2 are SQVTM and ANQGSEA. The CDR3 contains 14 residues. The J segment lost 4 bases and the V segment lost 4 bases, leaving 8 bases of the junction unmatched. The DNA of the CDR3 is TGCAGCGTTGGAGGGGGCGCTGGGCCAGATACGCAGTATTTT. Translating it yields CSVGGGAGPDTQYF.